This T cell receptor beta chain was profiled in a study of T cell repertoires in cytomegalovirus infection. A single record per CDR3 protein comes from TCRdb applying MiXCR to the reads. The sample records about 400,000 distinct CDR3 sequences, around 18% being singletons. This clonotype was recorded many times. This clonotype was obtained from a human donor in good health (CMV status not recorded). Some clones in this sample may be carry-over from other donors' samples. The sequencing input was PBMCs.

CDR3 in DNA: TGTGCCAGCAGCTCTCCGGACGGTGCACCCCTCCACTTT. Its translation is CASSSPDGAPLHF. The chain has TRBV7-6 and TRBJ1-6, with D unresolved. Germline CDR1 is SGHVS and CDR2 is FNYEAQ. This CDR3 has 13 residues. V gave up 4 bases and J gave up 11 bases, with 12 bases separating them.